The next 4 T cell receptor beta chains were all read from a single sample in a study of blood T cell repertoires in COVID-19. TCRdb's copy holds only in-frame clones and misses some; the assay was immunoSEQ multiplex PCR. The sample has over 150,000 clones, roughly 83% seen once; the top ten hold approximately 30%. Sequencing used peripheral blood. These receptors were obtained from a woman aged 60-75 years with acute or convalescent COVID-19.

The chain has TRBV6-5 and TRBJ1-1; D ambiguous. Trimming removed 2 bases at V and 6 bases at J, with 10 bases between. The CDR3 is made up of 13 amino acids. Germline loops: CDR1 MNHEY, CDR2 SVGAGI. The CDR3 loop is CASSYRGLSEAFF. CDR3 sequence (DNA): TGTGCCAGCAGTTACCGAGGGTTATCTGAAGCTTTCTTT.

This clone was counted a few times. The rearrangement links TRBV30 to TRBJ1-3; D is unclear. CDR1 and CDR2 (germline): GTSNPN, SVGIG (reference sequence). This CDR3 comprises 14 residues. V dropped 5 bases and J dropped 0 bases, with 11 bases sitting between them. CDR3 in amino acids: CAWGSVGSGNTIYF. In DNA form, the CDR3 reads TGTGCCTGGGGTTCGGTTGGCTCTGGAAACACCATATATTTT.

The V call is TRBV29-1, the J call TRBJ1-1; unclear D gene. This CDR3 contains 11 residues. Deletions cut 4 bases from V and 7 bases from J, with 10 bases between. Germline V lookup: CDR1 SQVTM, CDR2 ANQGSEA. CDR3 DNA: TGCAGCGTTGGGAGGGTTAATGAAGCTTTCTTT. Translated: CSVGRVNEAFF.

This clone was detected only a few times. The V and J genes are TRBV9 and TRBJ1-1, with D unclear. The V and J ends lost 0 bases and 4 bases respectively, with 19 bases between them. The germline CDR1 and CDR2 sequences are SGDLS and YYNGEE. CDR3 length: 17 residues. CDR3 nucleotides: TGTGCCAGCAGCGTAGGGGTCGGGAGGGAAGAACCCACTGAAGCTTTCTTT. Its translation: CASSVGVGREEPTEAFF.